What follows describes a single T cell receptor beta chain. The data were obtained in a study of blood T cell repertoires in COVID-19. In the study overall: The origin of the acute and convalescent COVID-19 samples was the United States, Italy and Spain. Nucleic acid was either cDNA or gDNA, and it came from T cells, B-cell-depleted T cells, or PBMCs.

The CDR3 runs 13 residues. Trimming removed 9 bases at V and 4 bases at J, with 15 bases between. CDR1 is SNHLY, CDR2 FYNNEI, per germline. Profiled with immunoSEQ multiplex PCR; TCRdb holds only in-frame clones, not every one. Of about 250,000 clones listed, roughly 80% are singletons. Those enrolled, adults aged about 18 to 95 years, came from about two dozen US areas. The sample comprised PBMCs or T cells enriched from blood (not recorded which). The chain combines TRBV2 with TRBJ1-1; the D is unclear. This receptor was obtained from a man aged 35-49 years who had been exposed to COVID-19. The CDR3 loop reads CARLEGGGTEAFF. Here the CDR3 DNA reads TGTGCCAGGTTAGAGGGTGGCGGCACTGAAGCTTTCTTT.